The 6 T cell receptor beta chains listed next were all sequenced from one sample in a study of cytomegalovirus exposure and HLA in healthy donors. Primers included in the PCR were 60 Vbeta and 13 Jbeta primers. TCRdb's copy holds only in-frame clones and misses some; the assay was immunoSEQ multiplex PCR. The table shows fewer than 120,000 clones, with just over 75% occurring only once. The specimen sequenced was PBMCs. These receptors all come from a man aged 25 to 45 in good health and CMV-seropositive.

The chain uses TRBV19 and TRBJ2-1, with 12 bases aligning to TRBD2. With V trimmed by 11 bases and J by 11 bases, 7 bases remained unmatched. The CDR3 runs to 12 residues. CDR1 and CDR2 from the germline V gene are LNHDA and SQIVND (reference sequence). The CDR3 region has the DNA TGTGCCGCCTCCGGGACTAGCGGGCAGCAGTTCTTC. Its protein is CAASGTSGQQFF.

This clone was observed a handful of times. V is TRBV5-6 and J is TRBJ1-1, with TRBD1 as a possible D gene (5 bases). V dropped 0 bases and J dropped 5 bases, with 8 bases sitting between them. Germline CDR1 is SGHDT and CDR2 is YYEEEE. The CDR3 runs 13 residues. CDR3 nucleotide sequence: TGTGCCAGCAGCTTGGTCAGGGCAACTGAAGCTTTCTTT. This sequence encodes CASSLVRATEAFF. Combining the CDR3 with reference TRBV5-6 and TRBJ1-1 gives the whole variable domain DAGVTQSPTHLIKTRGQQVTLRCSPKSGHDTVSWYQQALGQGPQFIFQYYEEEERQRGNFPDRFSGHQFPNYSSELNVNALLLGDSALYLCASSLVRATEAFFGQGTRLTVV.

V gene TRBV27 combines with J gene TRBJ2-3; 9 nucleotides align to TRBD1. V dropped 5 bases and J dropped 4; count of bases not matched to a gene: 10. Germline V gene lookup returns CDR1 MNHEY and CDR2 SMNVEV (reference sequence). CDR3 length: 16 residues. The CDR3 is CASSPGTGSSPDTQYF. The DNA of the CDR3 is TGTGCCAGCAGTCCAGGGACAGGGAGCTCACCAGATACGCAGTATTTT.

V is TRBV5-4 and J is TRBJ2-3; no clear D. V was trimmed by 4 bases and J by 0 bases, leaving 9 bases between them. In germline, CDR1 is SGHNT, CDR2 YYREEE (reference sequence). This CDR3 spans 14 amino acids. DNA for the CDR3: TGTGCCAGCAGCCTAAGAGATAGCACAGATACGCAGTATTTT. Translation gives CASSLRDSTDTQYF.

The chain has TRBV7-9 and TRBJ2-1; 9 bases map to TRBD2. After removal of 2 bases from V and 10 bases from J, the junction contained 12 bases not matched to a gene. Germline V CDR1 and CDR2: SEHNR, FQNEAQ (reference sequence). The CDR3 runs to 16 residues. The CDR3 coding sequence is TGTGCCAGCAGCTTACGGGCGGCGGGGGGGCCCCAAGAGCAGTTCTTC. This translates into CASSLRAAGGPQEQFF.

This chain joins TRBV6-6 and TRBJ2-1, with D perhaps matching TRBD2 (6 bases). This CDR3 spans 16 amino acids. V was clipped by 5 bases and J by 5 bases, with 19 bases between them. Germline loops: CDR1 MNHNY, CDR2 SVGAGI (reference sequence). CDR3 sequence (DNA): TGTGCCAGCAGTCCTCCCCGCTCGGGGGTTAACAATGAGCAGTTCTTC. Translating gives CASSPPRSGVNNEQFF.